This is a list of T cell receptor beta chains from one sample in a study of post-analysis software for immune sequencing data. One entry per CDR3 protein results from TCRdb running MiXCR on the PCR reads. The sample shows 380,000 or so distinct CDR3 sequences, about a third of them seen only once. The material sequenced was blood. The receptor set was obtained from a girl under 18 with multiple sclerosis. CDR3s include the opening cysteine and the closing phenylalanine or tryptophan. A D gene is named only where the DNA matches it firmly. A clone size is listed for some rows: how often the clone was seen (once, few, many), or a class if it is expanded.

TRBJ1-4 | TRBV5-1 | - | TRBD1 | 17 | CASSLGDRTQGGEKLFF | TGCGCCAGCAGCTTGGGGGACAGGACTCAGGGAGGGGAAAAACTGTTTTTT
TRBJ2-1 | TRBV20-1 | many | - | 13 | CSAGGYYYNEQFF | TGCAGTGCCGGGGGATACTACTACAATGAGCAGTTCTTC
TRBJ1-2 | TRBV5-1 | - | - | 14 | CASSLVSQNYGYTF | TGCGCCAGCAGCTTGGTTAGTCAGAACTATGGCTACACCTTC
TRBJ2-3 | TRBV7-8 | - | - | 14 | CASSLEASTDTQYF | TGTGCCAGCAGCTTAGAGGCTAGCACAGATACGCAGTATTTT
TRBJ2-5 | TRBV29-1 | many | - | 13 | CSTRAQGQETQYF | TGCAGCACCCGGGCTCAGGGTCAAGAGACCCAGTACTTC
TRBJ1-2 | TRBV27 | few | TRBD1 | 16 | CASILTSGTGHKGYTF | TGTGCCAGCATTCTGACCTCCGGGACAGGACACAAAGGCTACACCTTC
TRBJ2-7 | TRBV4-1 | - | - | 16 | CASSLRVQGDYYEQYF | TGCGCCAGCAGCCTAAGGGTCCAGGGAGATTACTACGAGCAGTACTTC
TRBJ2-4 | TRBV5-1 | few | - | 14 | CASSSGRPLGVQYF | TGCGCCAGCAGCTCCGGACGGCCCCTTGGGGTGCAGTACTTC
TRBJ2-7 | TRBV28 | - | - | 13 | CASSLSGGFEQYF | TGTGCCAGCAGTTTAAGTGGGGGTTTCGAGCAGTACTTC
TRBJ2-3 | TRBV5-6 | - | - | 13 | CASSWTDTDTQYF | TGTGCCAGCAGCTGGACAGACACAGATACGCAGTATTTT
TRBJ1-2 | TRBV4-1 | few | - | 15 | CASRPIGGAPGGYTF | TGCGCCAGCAGACCTATAGGAGGGGCCCCTGGGGGCTACACCTTC
TRBJ2-7 | TRBV6-6 | - | TRBD1 | 14 | CASRMGQGDYEQYF | TGTGCCAGCAGGATGGGACAGGGGGACTACGAGCAGTACTTC
TRBJ2-7 | TRBV12-3/TRBV12-4 | few | TRBD1 | 13 | CASRPPGGREQYF | TGTGCCAGCAGACCCCCAGGGGGCAGGGAGCAGTACTTC
TRBJ2-6 | TRBV24-1 | few | - | 20 | CATSDLPPEAWLSGANVLTF | TGTGCCACCAGTGATTTGCCCCCCGAGGCGTGGCTCTCTGGGGCCAACGTCCTGACTTTC
TRBJ2-3 | TRBV20-1 | - | TRBD1 | 14 | CSARATGGTDTQYF | TGCAGTGCTAGAGCGACAGGGGGTACAGATACGCAGTATTTT
TRBJ2-3 | TRBV4-3 | few | TRBD2 | 16 | CASSQKLAGVPGSQYF | TGCGCCAGCAGCCAAAAACTAGCGGGGGTTCCGGGATCGCAGTATTTT
TRBJ1-6 | TRBV6-1 | few | - | 13 | CASRIGTESPLHF | TGTGCCAGCAGGATAGGAACAGAATCACCCCTCCACTTT
TRBJ2-5 | TRBV12-3/TRBV12-4 | few | - | 14 | CASSLGGLDETQYF | TGTGCCAGCAGTTTAGGGGGGCTTGACGAGACCCAGTACTTC
TRBJ2-7 | TRBV20-1 | few | - | 15 | CSARDERQAEDEQYF | TGCAGTGCTAGAGATGAGCGCCAGGCCGAGGACGAGCAGTACTTC
TRBJ2-3 | TRBV7-9 | - | - | 11 | CASSRSDAQYF | TGTGCCAGCTCTAGGTCAGATGCGCAGTATTTT
TRBJ1-1 | TRBV6-6 | few | - | 15 | CASRPPRGGNTEAFF | TGTGCCAGCAGGCCACCAAGGGGGGGGAACACTGAAGCTTTCTTT